The present T cell receptor (beta chain) was sequenced within a study of identical twins' blood T cells. The CDR3 consists of 15 residues. The germline V gene has CDR1 SGHRS and CDR2 YFSETQ. V was shortened by 2 bases and J by 7 bases, with 15 bases between the two germline ends. Study observations and caveats: Twins shared more top CDR3 clonotypes than unrelated donors did.

As originally analysed: Per-library CDR3 reads ranged about 2 to 4 million; clonotypes, ~95,000 to ~550,000. In TCRdb, the 5' RACE reads were re-called with MiXCR into one record per CDR3 protein. These V and J calls rely on TCRdb rather than the paper's analysis. The sample carries 300,000 to 400,000 distinct CDR3 sequences, roughly 27% recorded once. Of note for this clonotype: Its antigen is as yet unknown.

The sample consisted of PBMCs. The sequence derives from a woman aged 18-49 years in good health. This sequence joins TRBV5-1 and TRBJ2-2; TRBD1 might be the D (6 bases). The CDR3 here is CASSFLGTLGGELFF. Here the CDR3 DNA reads TGCGCCAGCAGCTTCCTTGGGACACTCGGCGGGGAGCTGTTTTTT.